What follows are 11 T cell receptor beta chains derived from one specimen sequenced in a study of blood T cell repertoires in COVID-19. The table came from immunoSEQ multiplex PCR; TCRdb's copy has only in-frame clones and leaves some out. The sample yields tens of thousands of clones, 85% seen once. Sequencing was done on a sample of peripheral blood. All receptors come from a human donor in a cohort sampled during active COVID-19.

This clone was recorded a few times. This CDR3 is CATTAVGVGNQPQHF. Written as DNA, the CDR3 is TGTGCCACCACCGCGGTCGGAGTAGGCAATCAGCCCCAGCATTTT. The chain uses TRBV6-5 and TRBJ1-5, with D unclear. Trimming stripped 10 bases from V and 2 bases from J, with 18 bases between. Germline V gene data show CDR1 as MNHEY and CDR2 as SVGAGI. CDR3 length: 15 amino acids.

The chain joins TRBV27 to TRBJ1-4; 7 bases line up with TRBD1. The CDR3 sequence is 14 residues long. Trimming removed 5 bases from V and 6 bases from J; junction bases left unmatched: 6. CDR1 is MNHEY and CDR2 is SMNVEV in the germline V gene (reference sequence). CDR3 nucleotides: TGTGCCAGCAGTGTACAGGGGCGAGATGAAAAACTGTTTTTT. This encodes CASSVQGRDEKLFF. The full variable domain, completed using reference TRBV27 and TRBJ1-4, is EAQVTQNPRYLITVTGKKLTVTCSQNMNHEYMSWYRQDPGLGLRQIYYSMNVEVTDKGDVPEGYKVSRKEKRNFPLILESPSPNQTSLYFCASSVQGRDEKLFFGSGTQLSVL.

This chain connects TRBV6-7 to TRBJ1-4; D is uncertain. TRBV6-7 is annotated as an ORF whose role is uncertain. Trimming shortened V by 8 bases and J by 8 bases, and 6 bases separated the two germline ends. The CDR3 sequence is 10 residues long. CDR3: CASPAEKLFF. Here the CDR3 DNA reads TGTGCCAGCCCTGCGGAAAAACTGTTTTTT.

The V gene is TRBV29-1, the J gene TRBJ2-4; TRBD2 is a possible D gene (7 bases). The CDR3 runs 14 residues. The V end was cut by 4 bases, the J end by 3 bases, with 13 bases between. Germline V gene lookup returns CDR1 SQVTM and CDR2 ANQGSEA. For the CDR3, the DNA is TGCAGCGTTGGGGGAGGGGGTGGCAAAAACATTCAGTACTTC. This translates into CSVGGGGGKNIQYF. The full variable domain, in which reference TRBV29-1 and TRBJ2-4 provide the parts outside the CDR3, is SAVISQKPSRDICQRGTSLTIQCQVDSQVTMMFWYRQQPGQSLTLIATANQGSEATYESGFVIDKFPISRPNLTFSTLTVSNMSPEDSSIYLCSVGGGGGKNIQYFGAGTRLSVL.

This chain links TRBV23-1 with TRBJ2-7; D possibly corresponds to TRBD1 (5 bases). TRBV23-1 qualifies as an ORF whose function is uncertain. CDR3 length equals 14 residues. Trimming took off 0 bases at V and 3 bases at J, with 9 bases between the two ends. CDR3 in amino acids: CASSQSYRYYEQYF. The CDR3 DNA reads TGCGCCAGCAGTCAATCGTACAGGTACTACGAGCAGTACTTC.

This rearrangement joins TRBV7-7 to TRBJ2-2; a possible D gene is TRBD2 (8 bases). This CDR3 region has 16 residues. The germline V and J ends were trimmed by 1 base and 4 bases, with 13 bases remaining between them. The germline CDR1 and CDR2 sequences are SSHAT and FNYEAQ (reference sequence). CDR3 DNA: TGTGCCAGCAGCTTAGTAGCGGGACAGCCCACCGGGGAGCTGTTTTTT. It specifies CASSLVAGQPTGELFF.

V is TRBV27 and J is TRBJ2-1, with D possibly matching TRBD2 (7 bases). Trimming stripped 6 bases from V and 8 bases from J, with 17 bases between. Germline-derived CDR1 and CDR2 are MNHEY and SMNVEV (reference sequence). CDR3 size: 14 residues. CDR3 sequence reads: CASSIRGGLDEQFF. CDR3 nucleotides: TGTGCCAGCAGCATTAGGGGGGGTCTGGATGAGCAGTTCTTC.

This clone has a single count. V usage is TRBV2 and J usage is TRBJ2-3, with 7 bases aligning to TRBD1. Germline V gene data show CDR1 as SNHLY and CDR2 as FYNNEI. V dropped 6 bases and J dropped 2; count of bases not matched to a gene: 11. The CDR3 spans 16 residues. CDR3 DNA: TGTGCCAGCAGAGGCCGGGACAGCTACCTCACAGATACGCAGTATTTT. It codes for CASRGRDSYLTDTQYF. Drawing the rest from reference TRBV2 and TRBJ2-3, the complete variable domain is EPEVTQTPSHQVTQMGQEVILRCVPISNHLYFYWYRQILGQKVEFLVSFYNNEISEKSEIFDDQFSVERPDGSNFTLKIRSTKLEDSAMYFCASRGRDSYLTDTQYFGPGTRLTVL.

The V and J genes are TRBV27 and TRBJ2-3, with a tentative D call TRBD2 (5 bases). Per germline, CDR1 MNHEY and CDR2 SMNVEV (reference sequence). This CDR3 spans 15 amino acids. The V and J ends lost 4 bases and 1 base respectively, with 12 bases between them. DNA of the CDR3: TGTGCCAGCAGTTACCGGGATACCCGCACAGATACGCAGTATTTT. The encoded protein is CASSYRDTRTDTQYF.

V gene TRBV4-2 combines with J gene TRBJ1-3; TRBD1 matches 9 bases. CDR1 is LGHNA and CDR2 is YNFKEQ in the germline V gene. The CDR3 consists of 16 residues. J gave up 0 bases and V 1 base, and 1 base lay outside the gene matches. In DNA form, the CDR3 reads TGTGCCAGCAGCCAAGCGACAGGGGGCTCTGGAAACACCATATATTTT. It yields the protein CASSQATGGSGNTIYF.

The V and J genes are TRBV2 and TRBJ2-2, with TRBD2 identical over 11 bases. The V and J ends lost 4 bases and 7 bases, in that order; junction bases with no gene match: 5. This CDR3 comprises 15 residues. Germline V CDR1 and CDR2: SNHLY, FYNNEI. As DNA, the CDR3 is TGTGCCAGCAGTGTAGCGGGGGGGCCATACGGGGAGCTGTTTTTT. This sequence encodes CASSVAGGPYGELFF. Complete variable domain (other parts from reference TRBV2 and TRBJ2-2): EPEVTQTPSHQVTQMGQEVILRCVPISNHLYFYWYRQILGQKVEFLVSFYNNEISEKSEIFDDQFSVERPDGSNFTLKIRSTKLEDSAMYFCASSVAGGPYGELFFGEGSRLTVL.